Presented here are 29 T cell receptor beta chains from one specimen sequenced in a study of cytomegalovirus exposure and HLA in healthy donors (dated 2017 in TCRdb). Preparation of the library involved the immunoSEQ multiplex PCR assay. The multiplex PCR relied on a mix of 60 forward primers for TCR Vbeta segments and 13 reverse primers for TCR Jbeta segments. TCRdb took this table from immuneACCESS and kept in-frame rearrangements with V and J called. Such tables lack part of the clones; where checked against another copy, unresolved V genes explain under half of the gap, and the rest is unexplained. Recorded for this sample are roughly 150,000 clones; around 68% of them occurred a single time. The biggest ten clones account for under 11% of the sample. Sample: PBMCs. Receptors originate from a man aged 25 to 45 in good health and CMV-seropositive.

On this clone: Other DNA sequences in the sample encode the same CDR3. CDR3 sequence: CASSFRGRAYEQYF. CDR3 DNA: TGTGCCAGCAGTTTCAGAGGGAGGGCCTACGAGCAGTACTTC. V and J are TRBV27 and TRBJ2-7; 7 bases fit TRBD2. Losses at the gene ends were 3 bases for V and 2 bases for J; bases not matched to a gene: 4. The length of the CDR3 is 14 residues. From germline, CDR1 is MNHEY and CDR2 SMNVEV (reference sequence).

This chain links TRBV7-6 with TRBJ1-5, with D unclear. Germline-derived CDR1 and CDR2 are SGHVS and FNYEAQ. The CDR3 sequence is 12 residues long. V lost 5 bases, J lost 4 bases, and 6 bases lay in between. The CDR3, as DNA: TGTGCCAGCAGCAACGGGAATCAGCCCCAGCATTTT. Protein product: CASSNGNQPQHF. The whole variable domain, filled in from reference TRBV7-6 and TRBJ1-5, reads GAGVSQSPRYKVTKRGQDVALRCDPISGHVSLYWYRQALGQGPEFLTYFNYEAQQDKSGLPNDRFSAERPEGSISTLTIQRTEQRDSAMYRCASSNGNQPQHFGDGTRLSIL.

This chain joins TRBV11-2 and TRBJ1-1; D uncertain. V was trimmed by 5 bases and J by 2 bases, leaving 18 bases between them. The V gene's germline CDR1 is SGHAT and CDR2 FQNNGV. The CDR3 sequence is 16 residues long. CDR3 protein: CASSPTVGQTNTEAFF. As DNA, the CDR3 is TGTGCCAGCAGCCCCACCGTAGGCCAGACTAACACTGAAGCTTTCTTT. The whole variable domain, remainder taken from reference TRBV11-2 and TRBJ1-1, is EAGVAQSPRYKIIEKRQSVAFWCNPISGHATLYWYQQILGQGPKLLIQFQNNGVVDDSQLPKDRFSAERLKGVDSTLKIQPAKLEDSAVYLCASSPTVGQTNTEAFFGQGTRLTVV.

This CDR3 reads CASSAGLAAYEQYF. CDR3 coding DNA: TGTGCCAGCAGCGCGGGACTAGCGGCTTACGAGCAGTACTTC. The rearrangement links TRBV9 to TRBJ2-7; TRBD2 aligns across 11 bases. This CDR3 contains 14 residues. V shed 3 bases and J 4 bases; nucleotides not matched to a gene: 3. The germline V gene has CDR1 SGDLS and CDR2 YYNGEE.

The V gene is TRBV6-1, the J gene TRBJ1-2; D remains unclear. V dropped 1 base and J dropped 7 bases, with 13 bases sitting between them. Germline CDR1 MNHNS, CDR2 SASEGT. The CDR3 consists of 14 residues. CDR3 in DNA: TGTGCCAGCAGTGAAGTGGGTAGCTCGGGTGGCTACACCTTC. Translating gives CASSEVGSSGGYTF.

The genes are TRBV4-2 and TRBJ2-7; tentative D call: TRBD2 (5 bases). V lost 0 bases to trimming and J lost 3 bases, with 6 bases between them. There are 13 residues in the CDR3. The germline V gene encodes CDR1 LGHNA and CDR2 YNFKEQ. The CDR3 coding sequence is TGTGCCAGCAGCCAAGACGGGGACTACGAGCAGTACTTC. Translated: CASSQDGDYEQYF.

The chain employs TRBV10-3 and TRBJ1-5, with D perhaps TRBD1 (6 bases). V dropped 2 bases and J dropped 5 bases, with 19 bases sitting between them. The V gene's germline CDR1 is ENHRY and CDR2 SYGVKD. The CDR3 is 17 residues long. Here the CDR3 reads CAISEGLGGVMYQPQHF. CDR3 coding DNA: TGTGCCATCAGTGAGGGCCTAGGGGGAGTCATGTATCAGCCCCAGCATTTT.

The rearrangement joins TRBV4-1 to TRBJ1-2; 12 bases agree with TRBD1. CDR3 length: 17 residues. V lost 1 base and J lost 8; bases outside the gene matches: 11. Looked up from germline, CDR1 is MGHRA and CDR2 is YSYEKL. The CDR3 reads CASSQVWDRGPLTGYTF. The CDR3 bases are TGCGCCAGCAGCCAAGTATGGGACAGGGGGCCTCTTACCGGCTACACCTTC.

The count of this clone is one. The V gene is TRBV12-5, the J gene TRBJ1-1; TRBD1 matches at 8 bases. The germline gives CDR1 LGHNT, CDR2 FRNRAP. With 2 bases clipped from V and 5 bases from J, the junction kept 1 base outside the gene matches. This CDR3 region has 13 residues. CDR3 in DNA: TGTGCTAGTGGTTTGCAGGGGGCAACTGAAGCTTTCTTT. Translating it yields CASGLQGATEAFF.

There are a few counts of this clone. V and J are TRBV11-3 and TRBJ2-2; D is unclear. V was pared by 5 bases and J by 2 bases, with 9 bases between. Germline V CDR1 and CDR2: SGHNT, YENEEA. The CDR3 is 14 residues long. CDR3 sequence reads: CASSQSDNTGELFF. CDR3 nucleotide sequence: TGTGCCAGCAGCCAAAGCGACAACACCGGGGAGCTGTTTTTT.

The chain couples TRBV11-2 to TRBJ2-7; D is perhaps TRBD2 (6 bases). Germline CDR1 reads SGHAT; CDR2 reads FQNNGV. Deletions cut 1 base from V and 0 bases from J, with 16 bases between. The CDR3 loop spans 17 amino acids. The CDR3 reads CASSLVVDGSLSYEQYF. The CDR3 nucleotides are TGTGCCAGCAGCTTAGTAGTCGACGGGAGCCTCTCCTACGAGCAGTACTTC.

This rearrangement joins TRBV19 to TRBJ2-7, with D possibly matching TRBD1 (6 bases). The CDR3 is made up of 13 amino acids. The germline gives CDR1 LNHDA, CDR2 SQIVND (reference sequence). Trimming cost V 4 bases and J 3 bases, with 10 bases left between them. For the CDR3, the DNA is TGTGCCAGTAGTAGTCAAGGGGGCTACGAGCAGTACTTC. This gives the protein CASSSQGGYEQYF.

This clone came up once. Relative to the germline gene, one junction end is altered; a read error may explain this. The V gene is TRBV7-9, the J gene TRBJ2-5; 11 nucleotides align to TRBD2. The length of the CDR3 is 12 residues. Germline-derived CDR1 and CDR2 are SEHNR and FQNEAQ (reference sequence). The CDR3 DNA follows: TGTTCCAGCGGGACTAGCGGTGAGACCCAGTACTTC. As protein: CSSGTSGETQYF.

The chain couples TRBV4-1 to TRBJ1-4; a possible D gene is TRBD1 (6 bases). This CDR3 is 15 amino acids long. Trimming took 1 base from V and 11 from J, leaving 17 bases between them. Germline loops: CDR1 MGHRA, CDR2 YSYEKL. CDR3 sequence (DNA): TGCGCCAGCAGCCAAGCAGGCAGGGGATCGCTGAAACTGTTTTTT. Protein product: CASSQAGRGSLKLFF.

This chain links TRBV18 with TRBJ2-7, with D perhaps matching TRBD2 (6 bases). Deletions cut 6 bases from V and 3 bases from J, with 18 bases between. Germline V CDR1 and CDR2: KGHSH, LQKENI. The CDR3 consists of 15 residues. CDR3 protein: CASSQALAGGYEQYF. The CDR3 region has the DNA TGTGCCAGCTCGCAGGCACTAGCAGGAGGCTACGAGCAGTACTTC.

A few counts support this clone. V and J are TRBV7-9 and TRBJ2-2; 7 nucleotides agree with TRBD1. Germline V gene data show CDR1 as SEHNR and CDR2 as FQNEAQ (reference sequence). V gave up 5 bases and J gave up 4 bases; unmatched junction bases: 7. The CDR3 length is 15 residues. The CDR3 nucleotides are TGTGCCAGCAGCGGGAGACAGGGTTTCACCGGGGAGCTGTTTTTT. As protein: CASSGRQGFTGELFF.

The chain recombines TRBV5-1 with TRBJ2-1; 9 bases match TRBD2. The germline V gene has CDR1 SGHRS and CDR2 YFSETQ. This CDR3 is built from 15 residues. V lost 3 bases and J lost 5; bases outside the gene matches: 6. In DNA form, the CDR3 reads TGCGCCAGCAGCTACGGACTAGCGTCGGACAATGAGCAGTTCTTC. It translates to CASSYGLASDNEQFF. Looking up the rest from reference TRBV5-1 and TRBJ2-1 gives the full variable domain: KAGVTQTPRYLIKTRGQQVTLSCSPISGHRSVSWYQQTPGQGLQFLFEYFSETQRNKGNFPGRFSGRQFSNSRSEMNVSTLELGDSALYLCASSYGLASDNEQFFGPGTRLTVL.

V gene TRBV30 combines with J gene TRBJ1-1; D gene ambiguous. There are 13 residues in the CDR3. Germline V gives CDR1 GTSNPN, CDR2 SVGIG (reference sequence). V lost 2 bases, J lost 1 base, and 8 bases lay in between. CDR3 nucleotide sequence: TGTGCCTGGAGTCTCTCGGGGAACACTGAAGCTTTCTTT. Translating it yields CAWSLSGNTEAFF.

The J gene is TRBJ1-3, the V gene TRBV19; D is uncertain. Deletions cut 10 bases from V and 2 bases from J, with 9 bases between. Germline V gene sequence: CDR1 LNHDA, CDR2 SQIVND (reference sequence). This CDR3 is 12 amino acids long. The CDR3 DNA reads TGTGCCACCGTGAGTACTGGAAACACCATATATTTT. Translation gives CATVSTGNTIYF.

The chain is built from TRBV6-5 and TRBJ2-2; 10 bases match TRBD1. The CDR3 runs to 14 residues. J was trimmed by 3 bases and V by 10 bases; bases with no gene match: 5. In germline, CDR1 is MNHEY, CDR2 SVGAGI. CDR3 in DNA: TGTGCCATTACCGGGACAGGGGACACCGGGGAGCTGTTTTTT. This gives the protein CAITGTGDTGELFF.

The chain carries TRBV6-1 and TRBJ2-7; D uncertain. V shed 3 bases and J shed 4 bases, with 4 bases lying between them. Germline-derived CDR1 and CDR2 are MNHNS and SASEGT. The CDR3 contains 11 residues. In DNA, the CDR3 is TGTGCCAGCAGTGACCGGTACGAGCAGTACTTC. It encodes CASSDRYEQYF.

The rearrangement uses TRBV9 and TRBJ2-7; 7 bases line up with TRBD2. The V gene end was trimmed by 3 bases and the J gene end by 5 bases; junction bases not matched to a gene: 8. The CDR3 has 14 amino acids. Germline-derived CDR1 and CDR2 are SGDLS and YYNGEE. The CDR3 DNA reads TGTGCCAGCAGCGCCGGACTAGGGGCGGACGAGCAGTACTTC. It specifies CASSAGLGADEQYF. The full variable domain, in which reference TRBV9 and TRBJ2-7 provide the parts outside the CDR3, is DSGVTQTPKHLITATGQRVTLRCSPRSGDLSVYWYQQSLDQGLQFLIQYYNGEERAKGNILERFSAQQFPDLHSELNLSSLELGDSALYFCASSAGLGADEQYFGPGTRLTVT.

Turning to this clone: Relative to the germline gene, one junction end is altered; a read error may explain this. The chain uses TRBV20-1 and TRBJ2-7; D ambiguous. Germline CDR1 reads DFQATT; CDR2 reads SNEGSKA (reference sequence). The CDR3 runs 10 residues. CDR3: CSARSALRDF. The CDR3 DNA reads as TGCAGTGCTAGATCCGCCCTTCGGGACTTC.

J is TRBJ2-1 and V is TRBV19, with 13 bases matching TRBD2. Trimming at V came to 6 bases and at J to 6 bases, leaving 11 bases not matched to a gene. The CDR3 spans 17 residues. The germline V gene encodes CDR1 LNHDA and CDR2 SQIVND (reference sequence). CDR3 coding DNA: TGTGCCAGTAGCCCTCCTCCACTAGCGGGAGGGCCCAATGAGCAGTTCTTC. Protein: CASSPPPLAGGPNEQFF.

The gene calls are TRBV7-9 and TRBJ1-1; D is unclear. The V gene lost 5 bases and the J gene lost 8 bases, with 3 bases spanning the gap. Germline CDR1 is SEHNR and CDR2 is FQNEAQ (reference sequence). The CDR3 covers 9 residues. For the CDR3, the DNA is TGTGCCAGCAGCCTAGAAGCTTTCTTT. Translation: CASSLEAFF. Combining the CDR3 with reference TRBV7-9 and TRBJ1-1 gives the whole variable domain DTGVSQNPRHKITKRGQNVTFRCDPISEHNRLYWYRQTLGQGPEFLTYFQNEAQLEKSRLLSDRFSAERPKGSFSTLEIQRTEQGDSAMYLCASSLEAFFGQGTRLTVV.

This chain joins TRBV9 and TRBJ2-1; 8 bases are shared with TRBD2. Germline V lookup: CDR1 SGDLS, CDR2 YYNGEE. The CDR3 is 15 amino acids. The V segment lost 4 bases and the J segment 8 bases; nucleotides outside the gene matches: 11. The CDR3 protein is CASSRRSGSLDEQFF. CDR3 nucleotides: TGTGCCAGCAGCAGGAGGAGCGGGAGTTTGGATGAGCAGTTCTTC. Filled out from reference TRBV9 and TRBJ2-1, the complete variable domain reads DSGVTQTPKHLITATGQRVTLRCSPRSGDLSVYWYQQSLDQGLQFLIQYYNGEERAKGNILERFSAQQFPDLHSELNLSSLELGDSALYFCASSRRSGSLDEQFFGPGTRLTVL.

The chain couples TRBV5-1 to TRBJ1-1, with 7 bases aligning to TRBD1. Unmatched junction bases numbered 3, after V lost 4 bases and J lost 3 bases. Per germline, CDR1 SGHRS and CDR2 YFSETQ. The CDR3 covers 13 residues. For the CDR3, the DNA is TGCGCCAGCAGCCGAACAGGGGACACTGAAGCTTTCTTT. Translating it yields CASSRTGDTEAFF.

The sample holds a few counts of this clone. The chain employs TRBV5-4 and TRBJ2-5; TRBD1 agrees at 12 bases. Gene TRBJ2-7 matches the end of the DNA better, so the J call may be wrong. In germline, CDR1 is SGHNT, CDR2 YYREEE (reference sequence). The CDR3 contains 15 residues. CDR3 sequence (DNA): TGTGCCAGCAGCTTGGCCGGGACAGGGGGCCACGAGCAGTACTTC. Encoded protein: CASSLAGTGGHEQYF.

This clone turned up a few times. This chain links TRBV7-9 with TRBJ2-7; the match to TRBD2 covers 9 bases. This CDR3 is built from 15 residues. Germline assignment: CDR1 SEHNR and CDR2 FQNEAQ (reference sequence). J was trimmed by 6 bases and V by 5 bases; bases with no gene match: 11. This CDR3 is CASSLGREGPLEQYF. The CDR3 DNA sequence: TGTGCCAGCAGCCTAGGGCGGGAGGGGCCCCTCGAGCAGTACTTC. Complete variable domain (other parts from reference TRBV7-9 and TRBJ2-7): DTGVSQNPRHKITKRGQNVTFRCDPISEHNRLYWYRQTLGQGPEFLTYFQNEAQLEKSRLLSDRFSAERPKGSFSTLEIQRTEQGDSAMYLCASSLGREGPLEQYFGPGTRLTVT.